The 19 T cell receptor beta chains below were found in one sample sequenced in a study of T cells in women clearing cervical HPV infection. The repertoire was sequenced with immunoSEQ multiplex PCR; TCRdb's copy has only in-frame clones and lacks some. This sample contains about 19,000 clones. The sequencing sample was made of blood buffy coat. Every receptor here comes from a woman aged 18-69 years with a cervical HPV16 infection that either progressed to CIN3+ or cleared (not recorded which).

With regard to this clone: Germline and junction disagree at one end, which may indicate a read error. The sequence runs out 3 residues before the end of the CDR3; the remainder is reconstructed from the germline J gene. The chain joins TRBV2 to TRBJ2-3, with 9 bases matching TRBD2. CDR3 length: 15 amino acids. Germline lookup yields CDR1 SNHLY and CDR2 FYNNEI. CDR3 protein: CASSDVSGGPETQYF. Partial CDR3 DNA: TGTGCCAGCAGTGACGTCAGCGGGGGGCCAGAGACG.

Partial CDR3 DNA: TGTGCCAGCTCACGAGACAAAGGGAACACTGAA. Its protein product is CASSRDKGNTE. The CDR3 reads in full as CASSRDKGNTEAFF. The chain joins TRBV18 to TRBJ1-1; D remains unclear. Read coverage stops 3 residues before the CDR3 terminus; the germline J gene supplies the remainder. CDR1 and CDR2 (germline): KGHSH, LQKENI. With 4 bases removed from V and 1 base from J, the gap between germline ends came to 10 bases. This CDR3 contains 14 residues.

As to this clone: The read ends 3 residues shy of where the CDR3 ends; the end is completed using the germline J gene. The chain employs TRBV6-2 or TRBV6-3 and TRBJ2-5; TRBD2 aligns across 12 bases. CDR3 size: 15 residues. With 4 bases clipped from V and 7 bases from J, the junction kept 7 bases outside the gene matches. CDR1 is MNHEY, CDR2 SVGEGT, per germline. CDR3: CASSLTSGGIGTQYF. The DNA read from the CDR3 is TGTGCCAGCAGTTTGACTAGCGGGGGAATAGGGACC.

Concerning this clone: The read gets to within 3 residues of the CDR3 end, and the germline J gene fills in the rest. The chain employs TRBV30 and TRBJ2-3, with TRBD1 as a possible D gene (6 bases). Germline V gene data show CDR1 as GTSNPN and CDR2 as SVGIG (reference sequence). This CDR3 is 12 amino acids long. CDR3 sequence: CAWATGPQPQYF. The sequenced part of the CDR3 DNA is TGTGCCTGGGCTACAGGGCCTCAGCCG.

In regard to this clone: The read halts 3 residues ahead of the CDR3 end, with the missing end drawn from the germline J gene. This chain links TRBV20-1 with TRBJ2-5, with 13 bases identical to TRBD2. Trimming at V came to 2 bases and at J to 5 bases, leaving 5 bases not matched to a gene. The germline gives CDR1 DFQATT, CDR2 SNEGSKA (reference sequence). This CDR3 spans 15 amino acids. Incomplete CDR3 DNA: TGCAGTGCTAGACAGACTAGCGGGGGGCTGGAGACC. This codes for CSARQTSGGLET. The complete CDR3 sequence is CSARQTSGGLETQYF.

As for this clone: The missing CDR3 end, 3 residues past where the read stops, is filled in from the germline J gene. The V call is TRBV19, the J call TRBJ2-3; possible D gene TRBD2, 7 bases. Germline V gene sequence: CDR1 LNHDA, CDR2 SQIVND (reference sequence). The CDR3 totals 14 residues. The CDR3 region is CASLGRKGGQPQYF. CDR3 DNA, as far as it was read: TGTGCCAGCCTGGGACGGAAGGGGGGGCAGCCG. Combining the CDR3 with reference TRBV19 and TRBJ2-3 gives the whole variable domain DGGITQSPKYLFRKEGQNVTLSCEQNLNHDAMYWYRQDPGQGLRLIYYSQIVNDFQKGDIAEGYSVSREKKESFPLTVTSAQKNPTAFYLCASLGRKGGQPQYFGPGTRLTVL.

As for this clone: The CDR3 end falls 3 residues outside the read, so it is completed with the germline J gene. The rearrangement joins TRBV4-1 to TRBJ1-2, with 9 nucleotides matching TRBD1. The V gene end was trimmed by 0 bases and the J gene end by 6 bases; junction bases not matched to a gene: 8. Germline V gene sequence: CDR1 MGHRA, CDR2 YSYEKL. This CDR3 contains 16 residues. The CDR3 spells CASSQDRGTGFDGYTF. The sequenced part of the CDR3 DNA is TGCGCCAGCAGCCAAGATCGGGGGACAGGGTTTGATGGC.

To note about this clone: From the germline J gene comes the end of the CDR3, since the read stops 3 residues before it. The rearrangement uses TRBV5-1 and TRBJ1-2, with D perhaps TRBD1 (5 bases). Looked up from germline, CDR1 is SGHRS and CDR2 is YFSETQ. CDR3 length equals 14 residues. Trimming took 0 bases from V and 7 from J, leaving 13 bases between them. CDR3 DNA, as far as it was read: TGCGCCAGCAGCTTGGCCGGGCGGGGCTCTGGC. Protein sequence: CASSLAGRGSG. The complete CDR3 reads CASSLAGRGSGYTF.

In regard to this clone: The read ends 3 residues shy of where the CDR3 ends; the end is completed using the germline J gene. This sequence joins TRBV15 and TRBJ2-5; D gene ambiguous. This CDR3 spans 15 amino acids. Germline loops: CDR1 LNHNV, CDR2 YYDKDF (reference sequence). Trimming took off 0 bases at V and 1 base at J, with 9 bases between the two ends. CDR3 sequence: CATSRDRTVQETQYF. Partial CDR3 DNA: TGTGCCACCAGCAGAGATAGAACAGTCCAAGAGACC.

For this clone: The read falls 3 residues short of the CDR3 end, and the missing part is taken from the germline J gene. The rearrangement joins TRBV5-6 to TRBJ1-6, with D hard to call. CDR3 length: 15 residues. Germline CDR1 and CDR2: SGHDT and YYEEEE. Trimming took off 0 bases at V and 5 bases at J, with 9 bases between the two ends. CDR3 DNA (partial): TGTGCCAGCAGCTTGGGTGCGGCCCATAATTCACCC. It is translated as CASSLGAAHNSP. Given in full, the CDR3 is CASSLGAAHNSPLHF. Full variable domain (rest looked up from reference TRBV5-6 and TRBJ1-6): DAGVTQSPTHLIKTRGQQVTLRCSPKSGHDTVSWYQQALGQGPQFIFQYYEEEERQRGNFPDRFSGHQFPNYSSELNVNALLLGDSALYLCASSLGAAHNSPLHFGNGTRLTVT.

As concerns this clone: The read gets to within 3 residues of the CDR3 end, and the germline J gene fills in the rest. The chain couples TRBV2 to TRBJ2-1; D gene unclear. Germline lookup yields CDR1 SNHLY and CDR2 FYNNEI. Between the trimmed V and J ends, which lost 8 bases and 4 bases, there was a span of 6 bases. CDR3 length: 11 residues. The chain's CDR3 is CASADYNEQFF. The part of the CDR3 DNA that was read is TGTGCCAGCGCAGATTACAATGAG.

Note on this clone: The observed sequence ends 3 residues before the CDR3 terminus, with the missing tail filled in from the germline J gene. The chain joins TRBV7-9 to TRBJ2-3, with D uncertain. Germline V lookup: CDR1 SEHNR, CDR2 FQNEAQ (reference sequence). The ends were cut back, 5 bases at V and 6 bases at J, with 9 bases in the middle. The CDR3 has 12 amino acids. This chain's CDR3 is CASSQRLDTQYF. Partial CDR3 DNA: TGTGCCAGCAGCCAGAGACTTGATACG.

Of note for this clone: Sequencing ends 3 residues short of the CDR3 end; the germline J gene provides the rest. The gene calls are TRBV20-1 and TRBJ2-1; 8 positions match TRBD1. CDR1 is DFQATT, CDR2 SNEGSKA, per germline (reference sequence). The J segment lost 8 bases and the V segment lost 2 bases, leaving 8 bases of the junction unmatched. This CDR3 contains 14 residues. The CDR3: CSARPGQVDYEQFF. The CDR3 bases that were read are TGCAGTGCTAGACCGGGACAGGTCGACTATGAG.

The CDR3 sequence: CAWSPPGQGYGQYF. CDR3 bases read: TGTGCCTGGAGTCCCCCCGGACAGGGCTATGGT. V usage is TRBV30 and J usage is TRBJ2-4; 8 bases agree with TRBD1. The read terminates 3 residues ahead of where the CDR3 ends, so the germline J gene completes it. This CDR3 is 14 amino acids long. Germline CDR1 reads GTSNPN; CDR2 reads SVGIG (reference sequence).

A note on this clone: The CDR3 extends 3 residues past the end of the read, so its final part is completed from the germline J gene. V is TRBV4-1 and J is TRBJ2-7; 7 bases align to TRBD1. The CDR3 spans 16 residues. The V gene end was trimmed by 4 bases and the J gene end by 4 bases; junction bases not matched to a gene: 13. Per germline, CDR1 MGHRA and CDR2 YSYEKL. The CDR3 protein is CASSPFDRGLRYEQYF. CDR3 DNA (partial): TGCGCCAGCAGCCCGTTTGATAGGGGGCTGCGGTACGAG.

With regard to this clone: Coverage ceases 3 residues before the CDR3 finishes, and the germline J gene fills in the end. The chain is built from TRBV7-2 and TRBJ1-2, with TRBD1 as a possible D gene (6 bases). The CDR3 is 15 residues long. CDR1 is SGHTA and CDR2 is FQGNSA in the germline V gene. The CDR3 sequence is CASSLWGGLKDTYTF. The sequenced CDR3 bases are TGTGCCAGCAGCTTATGGGGGGGCCTGAAAGATACC.

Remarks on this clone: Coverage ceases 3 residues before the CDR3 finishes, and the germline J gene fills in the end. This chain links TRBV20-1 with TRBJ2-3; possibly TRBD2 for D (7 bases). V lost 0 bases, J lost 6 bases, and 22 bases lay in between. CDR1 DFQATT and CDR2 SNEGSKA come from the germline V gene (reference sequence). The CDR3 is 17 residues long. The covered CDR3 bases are TGCAGTGCTAGAGACCACCGACTAGTGGGGGGGCAGGATACG. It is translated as CSARDHRLVGGQDT. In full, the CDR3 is CSARDHRLVGGQDTQYF.

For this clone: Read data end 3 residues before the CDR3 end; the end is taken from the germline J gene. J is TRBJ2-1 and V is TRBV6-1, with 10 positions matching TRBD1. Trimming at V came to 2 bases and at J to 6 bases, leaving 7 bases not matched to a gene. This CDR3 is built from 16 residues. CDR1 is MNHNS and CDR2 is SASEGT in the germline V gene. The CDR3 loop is CASSERWTGGPNEQFF. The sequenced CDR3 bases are TGTGCCAGCAGTGAAAGGTGGACAGGGGGTCCCAATGAG.

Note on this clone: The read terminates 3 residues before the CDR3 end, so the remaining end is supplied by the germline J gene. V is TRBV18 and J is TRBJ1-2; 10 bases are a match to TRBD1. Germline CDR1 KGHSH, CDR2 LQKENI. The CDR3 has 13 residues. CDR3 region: CASSSTGGYDYTF. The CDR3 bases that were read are TGTGCCAGCTCATCGACAGGGGGCTACGAC.